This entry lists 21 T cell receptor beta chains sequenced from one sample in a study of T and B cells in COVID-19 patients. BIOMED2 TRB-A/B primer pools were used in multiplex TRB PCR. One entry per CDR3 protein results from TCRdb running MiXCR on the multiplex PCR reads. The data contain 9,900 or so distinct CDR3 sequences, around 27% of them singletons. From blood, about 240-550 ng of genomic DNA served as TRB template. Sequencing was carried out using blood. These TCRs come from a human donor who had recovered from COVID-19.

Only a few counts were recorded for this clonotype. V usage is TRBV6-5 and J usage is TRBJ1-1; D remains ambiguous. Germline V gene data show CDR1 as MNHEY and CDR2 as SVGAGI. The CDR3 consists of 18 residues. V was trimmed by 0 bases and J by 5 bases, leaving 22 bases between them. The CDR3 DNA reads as TGTGCCAGCAGTTACTCGACACCTGGGGTGGGAATGAGGACTGAAGCTTTCTTT. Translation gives CASSYSTPGVGMRTEAFF.

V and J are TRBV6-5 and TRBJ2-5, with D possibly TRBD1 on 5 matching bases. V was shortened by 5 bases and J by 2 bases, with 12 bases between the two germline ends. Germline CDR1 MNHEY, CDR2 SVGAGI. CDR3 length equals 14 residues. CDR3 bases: TGTGCCAGCAGTAAAGGGGCCGGACAAGAGACCCAGTACTTC. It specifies CASSKGAGQETQYF.

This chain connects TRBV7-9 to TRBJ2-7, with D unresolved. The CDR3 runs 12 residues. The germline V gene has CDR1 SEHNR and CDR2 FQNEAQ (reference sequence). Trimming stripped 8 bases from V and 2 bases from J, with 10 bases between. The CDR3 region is CASGESAYEQYF. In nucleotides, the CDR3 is TGTGCCAGCGGAGAGTCCGCCTACGAGCAGTACTTC.

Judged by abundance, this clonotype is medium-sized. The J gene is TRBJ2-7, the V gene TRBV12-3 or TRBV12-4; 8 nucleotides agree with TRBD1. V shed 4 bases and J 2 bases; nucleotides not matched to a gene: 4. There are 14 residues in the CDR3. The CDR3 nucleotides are TGTGCCAGCAGTTATGGGACAGGCCCCTACGAGCAGTACTTC. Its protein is CASSYGTGPYEQYF.

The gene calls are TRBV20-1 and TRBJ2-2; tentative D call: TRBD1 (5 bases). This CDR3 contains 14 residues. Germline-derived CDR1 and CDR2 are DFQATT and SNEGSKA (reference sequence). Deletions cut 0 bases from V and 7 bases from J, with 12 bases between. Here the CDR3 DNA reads TGCAGTGCTAGAGATGGGGCACTCTTCGGGGAGCTGTTTTTT. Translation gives CSARDGALFGELFF.

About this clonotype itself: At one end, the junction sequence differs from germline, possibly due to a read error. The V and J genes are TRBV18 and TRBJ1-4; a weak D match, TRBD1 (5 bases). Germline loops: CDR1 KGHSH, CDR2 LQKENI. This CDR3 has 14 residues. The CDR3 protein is CDSSPFETGEKLFF. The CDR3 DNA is TGTGACAGCTCACCCTTCGAAACAGGTGAAAAACTGTTTTTT.

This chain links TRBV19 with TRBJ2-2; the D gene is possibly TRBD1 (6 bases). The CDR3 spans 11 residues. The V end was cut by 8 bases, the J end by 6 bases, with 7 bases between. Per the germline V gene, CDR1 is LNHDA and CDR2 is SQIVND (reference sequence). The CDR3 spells CASWTAGELFF. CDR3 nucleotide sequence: TGTGCCAGTTGGACAGCCGGGGAGCTGTTTTTT.

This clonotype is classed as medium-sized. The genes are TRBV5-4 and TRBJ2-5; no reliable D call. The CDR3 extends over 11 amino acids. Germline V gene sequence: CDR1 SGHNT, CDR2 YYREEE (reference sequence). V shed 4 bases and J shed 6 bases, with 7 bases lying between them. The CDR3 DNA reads TGTGCCAGCAGCGCGGAGCAGACCCAGTACTTC. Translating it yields CASSAEQTQYF.

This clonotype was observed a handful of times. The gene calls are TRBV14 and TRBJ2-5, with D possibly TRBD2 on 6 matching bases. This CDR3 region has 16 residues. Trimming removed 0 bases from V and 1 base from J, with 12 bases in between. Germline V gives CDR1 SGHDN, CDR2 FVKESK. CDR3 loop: CASSQDSRTIQETQYF. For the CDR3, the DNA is TGTGCCAGCAGCCAAGATTCACGGACTATCCAAGAGACCCAGTACTTC.

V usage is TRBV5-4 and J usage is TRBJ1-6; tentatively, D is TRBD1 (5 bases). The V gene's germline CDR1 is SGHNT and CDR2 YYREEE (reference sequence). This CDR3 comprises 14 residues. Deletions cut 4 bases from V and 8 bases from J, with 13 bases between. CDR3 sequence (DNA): TGTGCCAGCAGCCGGGCCAGGGACGATTCACCCCTCCACTTT. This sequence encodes CASSRARDDSPLHF.

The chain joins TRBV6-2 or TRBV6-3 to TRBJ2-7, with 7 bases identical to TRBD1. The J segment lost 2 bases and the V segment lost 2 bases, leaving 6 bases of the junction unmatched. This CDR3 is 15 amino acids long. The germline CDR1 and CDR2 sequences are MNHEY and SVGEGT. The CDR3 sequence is CASSYTPRGPYEQYF. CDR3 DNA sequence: TGTGCCAGCAGTTACACTCCGAGGGGGCCCTACGAGCAGTACTTC.

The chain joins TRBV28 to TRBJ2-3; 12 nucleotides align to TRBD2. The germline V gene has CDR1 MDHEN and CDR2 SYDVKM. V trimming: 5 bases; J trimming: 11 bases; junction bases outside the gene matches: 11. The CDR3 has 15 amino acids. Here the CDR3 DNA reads TGTGCCAGCAGTCAACCTAGCGGGAGGGCCAATGGGCAGTATTTT. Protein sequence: CASSQPSGRANGQYF.

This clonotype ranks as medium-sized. DNA of the CDR3: TGTGCCTGGAGTGGACGGGGGAACGGCTACACCTTC. It specifies CAWSGRGNGYTF. The chain combines TRBV30 with TRBJ1-2; a weak D match, TRBD1 (5 bases). The CDR3 is 12 amino acids. Trimming took 1 base from V and 8 from J, leaving 11 bases between them. Per germline, CDR1 GTSNPN and CDR2 SVGIG (reference sequence). The variable domain in full, completed from reference TRBV30 and TRBJ1-2, reads SQTIHQWPATLVQPVGSPLSLECTVEGTSNPNLYWYRQAAGRGLQLLFYSVGIGQISSEVPQNLSASRPQDRQFILSSKKLLLSDSGFYLCAWSGRGNGYTFGSGTRLTVV.

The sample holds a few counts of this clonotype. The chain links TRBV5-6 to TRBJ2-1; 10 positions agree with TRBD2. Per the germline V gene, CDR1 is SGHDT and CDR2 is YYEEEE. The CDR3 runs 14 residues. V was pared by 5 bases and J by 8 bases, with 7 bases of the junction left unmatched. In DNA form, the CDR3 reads TGTGCCAGCAGGCTGAGCGGGAGGGGGGATGAGCAGTTCTTC. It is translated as CASRLSGRGDEQFF.

CDR3 coding DNA: TGCGCCAGCAGCAGGGGACAGCCTTTGATCTACGAGCAGTACTTC. Amino acids: CASSRGQPLIYEQYF. The V gene is TRBV5-1, the J gene TRBJ2-7, with 7 nucleotides matching TRBD1. Germline values: CDR1 SGHRS, CDR2 YFSETQ. This CDR3 region has 15 residues. Trimming at V came to 4 bases and at J to 3 bases, leaving 10 bases not matched to a gene.

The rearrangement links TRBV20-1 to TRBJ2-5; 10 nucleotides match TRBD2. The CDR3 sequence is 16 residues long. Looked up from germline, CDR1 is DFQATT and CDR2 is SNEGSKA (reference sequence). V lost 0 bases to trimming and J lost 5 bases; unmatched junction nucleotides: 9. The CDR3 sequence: CSARDLSGRAGETQYF. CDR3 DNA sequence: TGCAGTGCTAGAGATTTAAGCGGGAGGGCCGGGGAGACCCAGTACTTC.

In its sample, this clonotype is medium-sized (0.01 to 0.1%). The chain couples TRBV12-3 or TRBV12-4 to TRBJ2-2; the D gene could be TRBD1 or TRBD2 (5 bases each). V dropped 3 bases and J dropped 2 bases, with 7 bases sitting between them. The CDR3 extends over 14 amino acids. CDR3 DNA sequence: TGTGCCAGCAGTTTGGGGGACAACACCGGGGAGCTGTTTTTT. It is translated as CASSLGDNTGELFF.

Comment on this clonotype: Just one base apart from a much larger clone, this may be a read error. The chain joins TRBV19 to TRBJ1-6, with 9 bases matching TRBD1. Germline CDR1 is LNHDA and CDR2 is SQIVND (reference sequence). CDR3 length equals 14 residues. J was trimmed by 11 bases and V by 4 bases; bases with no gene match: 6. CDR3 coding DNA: TGTGCCAGTAGTACACAGGGGGCAAATACACCCCTCCACTTT. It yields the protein CASSTQGANTPLHF.

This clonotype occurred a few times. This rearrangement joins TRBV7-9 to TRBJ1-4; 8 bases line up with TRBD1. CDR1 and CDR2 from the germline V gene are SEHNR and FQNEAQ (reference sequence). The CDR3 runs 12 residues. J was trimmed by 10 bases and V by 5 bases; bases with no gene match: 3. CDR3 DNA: TGTGCCAGCAGCCCCACAGGGGGAAAACTGTTTTTT. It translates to CASSPTGGKLFF. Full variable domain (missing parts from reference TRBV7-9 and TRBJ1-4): DTGVSQNPRHKITKRGQNVTFRCDPISEHNRLYWYRQTLGQGPEFLTYFQNEAQLEKSRLLSDRFSAERPKGSFSTLEIQRTEQGDSAMYLCASSPTGGKLFFGSGTQLSVL.

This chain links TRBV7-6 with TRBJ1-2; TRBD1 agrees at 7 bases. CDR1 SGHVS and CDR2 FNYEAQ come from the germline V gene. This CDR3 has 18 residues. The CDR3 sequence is CVRRKTGQNFTANYGYTF. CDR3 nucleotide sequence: TGTGTCAGACGAAAAACGGGACAGAACTTCACTGCTAACTATGGCTACACCTTC.

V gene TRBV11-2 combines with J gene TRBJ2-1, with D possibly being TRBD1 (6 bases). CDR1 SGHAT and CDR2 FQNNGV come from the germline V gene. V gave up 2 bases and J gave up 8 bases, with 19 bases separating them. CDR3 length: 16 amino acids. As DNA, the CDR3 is TGTGCCAGCAGCTTAAAGGGGACACTCGTTGTGGATGAGCAGTTCTTC. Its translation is CASSLKGTLVVDEQFF.